Reported below is one T cell receptor beta chain. Data came from immunoSEQ multiplex PCR; TCRdb stores just in-frame clones and leaves some out. The sample yields under 50,000 clones, over 70% seen once. CDR3 length: 13 amino acids. Germline CDR1 MNHEY, CDR2 SMNVEV (reference sequence). Trimming stripped 2 bases from V and 4 bases from J, with 6 bases between. The record originates from a study of blood T cell repertoires in COVID-19. The wider study: Nucleic acid was either cDNA or gDNA, and it came from T cells, B-cell-depleted T cells, or PBMCs.

The chain combines TRBV27 with TRBJ2-1; D ambiguous. The sample taken for sequencing was peripheral blood. The receptor comes from a man aged 65-85 years with acute or convalescent COVID-19. CDR3 bases: TGTGCCAGCAGTTTACGGGTTTACAATGAGCAGTTCTTC. It encodes CASSLRVYNEQFF.